One and the same sample provided the 5 T cell receptor beta chains below, sequenced in a study of blood T cell repertoires in COVID-19. Measured with immunoSEQ multiplex PCR; TCRdb has only the in-frame clones, and not every one. The table shows hundreds of thousands of clones, with approximately 86% occurring only once. Material: peripheral blood. These receptors came from an elderly woman with active or convalescent COVID-19.

V gene TRBV7-2 combines with J gene TRBJ2-5; D call uncertain. CDR3 length equals 16 residues. From germline, CDR1 is SGHTA and CDR2 FQGNSA. The V gene lost 5 bases and the J gene lost 1 base, with 17 bases spanning the gap. CDR3 residues: CASSAELTGGQETQYF. The DNA of the CDR3 is TGTGCCAGCAGCGCAGAACTCACCGGCGGCCAAGAGACCCAGTACTTC.

This chain uses TRBV7-9 with TRBJ2-1; 7 bases agree with TRBD2. The V gene end was trimmed by 3 bases and the J gene end by 8 bases; junction bases not matched to a gene: 7. Germline CDR1 and CDR2: SEHNR and FQNEAQ (reference sequence). The CDR3 has 14 residues. The CDR3 here is CASSFTREKDEQFF. CDR3 DNA sequence: TGTGCCAGCAGCTTTACGCGGGAGAAGGATGAGCAGTTCTTC.

V gene TRBV6-1 combines with J gene TRBJ2-1; a weak D match, TRBD2 (5 bases). Per germline, CDR1 MNHNS and CDR2 SASEGT. This CDR3 is 16 amino acids long. The germline V and J ends were trimmed by 2 bases and 6 bases, with 17 bases remaining between them. The CDR3 sequence: CASSESRRTLGNEQFF. As DNA, the CDR3 is TGTGCCAGCAGTGAATCAAGGAGGACCCTTGGCAATGAGCAGTTCTTC.

This chain links TRBV30 with TRBJ1-5; 7 nucleotides agree with TRBD1. Trimming took 2 bases from V and 2 from J; bases not matched to a gene: 12. This CDR3 region has 17 residues. Germline lookup yields CDR1 GTSNPN and CDR2 SVGIG (reference sequence). The CDR3 sequence is CAWSPTTGTWGNQPQHF. The DNA of the CDR3 is TGTGCCTGGAGTCCCACGACAGGGACCTGGGGCAATCAGCCCCAGCATTTT. Using reference TRBV30 and TRBJ1-5 for the parts outside the CDR3, the full variable domain is SQTIHQWPATLVQPVGSPLSLECTVEGTSNPNLYWYRQAAGRGLQLLFYSVGIGQISSEVPQNLSASRPQDRQFILSSKKLLLSDSGFYLCAWSPTTGTWGNQPQHFGDGTRLSIL.

This clone was counted a single time. The rearrangement uses TRBV7-9 and TRBJ2-1, with D perhaps TRBD2 (6 bases). CDR3 length equals 14 residues. Trimming pared 3 bases from V and 6 bases from J, leaving 12 bases between. From germline, CDR1 is SEHNR and CDR2 FQNEAQ (reference sequence). CDR3 protein: CASSFGGSSNEQFF. The CDR3 bases are TGTGCCAGCAGCTTTGGGGGGAGTAGCAATGAGCAGTTCTTC.